This TCR beta chain was retrieved from a study of shared clonotypes between healthy human individuals. The germline gives CDR1 KGHSH, CDR2 LQKENI. Trimming at V came to 2 bases and at J to 15 bases, leaving 6 bases not matched to a gene. The CDR3 is 12 residues long. All participating donors were Caucasian adults from Nashville, Tennessee. The assay was carried out at the deep level. The method was immunoSEQ multiplex PCR; TCRdb's version includes in-frame clones alone and lacks a portion of them. This table holds about 2.4 million clones, approximately 93% found once. As regards this clone: Antigen specificity is unknown.

General study points: Enrolling few donors narrowed the genetic and exposure-history diversity that was represented. Clonotypes that were shared across a handful of donors made up around 5% of naive CD4 clonotypes.

The chain is built from TRBV18 and TRBJ2-1; 8 bases are shared with TRBD1. The sample consisted of naive CD4+ T cells from PBMCs. Subset reported: CD45RA+ positively selected. This clonotype originated in a man aged 18 to 29 in good health. Some clones in this sample may be carry-over from other donors' samples. CDR3 bases: TGTGCCAGCTCACCAGATATGACAGGGGTGTTCTTC. As protein: CASSPDMTGVFF.